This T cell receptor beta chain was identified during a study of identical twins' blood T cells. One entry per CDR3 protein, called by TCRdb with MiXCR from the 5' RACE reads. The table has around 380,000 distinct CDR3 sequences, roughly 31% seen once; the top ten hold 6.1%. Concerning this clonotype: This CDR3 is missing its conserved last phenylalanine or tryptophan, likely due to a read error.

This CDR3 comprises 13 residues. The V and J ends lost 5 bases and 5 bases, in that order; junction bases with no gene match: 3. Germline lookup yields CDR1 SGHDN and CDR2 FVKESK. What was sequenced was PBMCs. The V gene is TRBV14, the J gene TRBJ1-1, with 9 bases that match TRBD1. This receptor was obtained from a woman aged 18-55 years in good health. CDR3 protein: CASSIQGATEAFL. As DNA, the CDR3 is TGTGCCAGCAGCATACAGGGGGCAACTGAAGCTTTCCTT.